The 23 T cell receptor beta chains presented below share a single source sample, sequenced in a study of Ad26.COV2.S vaccination and SARS-CoV-2 variants. Treatment described: around 19 received Ad26.COV2.S at low or high dose, single or two shots; several received placebo; per-sample allocation not given. Material that was analyzed had been drawn on day 63 after the first vaccine or placebo injection. Libraries were prepared by immunoSEQ multiplex PCR; TCRdb keeps only in-frame clonotypes and omits some of them. This table has approximately 240,000 clones, approximately 88% appearing once. The source was peripheral blood, collected in a trial of Ad26.COV2.S vaccine versus placebo. These receptors were obtained from a person between 18 and 65 years old who received the Ad26.COV2.S COVID-19 vaccine or a placebo.

V is TRBV13 and J is TRBJ2-2, with TRBD2 matching 9 bases. After removal of 7 bases from V and 6 bases from J, the junction contained 3 bases not matched to a gene. This CDR3 is built from 13 residues. The germline gives CDR1 PRHDT, CDR2 FYEKMQ (reference sequence). The CDR3 region has the DNA TGTGCCAGCACCCTAGCGGGGCCCGGGGAGCTGTTTTTT. Translated: CASTLAGPGELFF. Complete variable domain (other parts from reference TRBV13 and TRBJ2-2): AAGVIQSPRHLIKEKRETATLKCYPIPRHDTVYWYQQGPGQDPQFLISFYEKMQSDKGSIPDRFSAQQFSDYHSELNMSSLELGDSALYFCASTLAGPGELFFGEGSRLTVL.

The J gene is TRBJ2-5, the V gene TRBV28; tentative D call: TRBD2 (5 bases). In germline, CDR1 is MDHEN, CDR2 SYDVKM. CDR3 length equals 10 residues. Between the trimmed V and J ends, which lost 5 bases and 7 bases, there was a span of 5 bases. In DNA, the CDR3 is TGTGCCAGCAGTCGGGGGACCCAGTACTTC. The encoded protein is CASSRGTQYF.

The rearrangement uses TRBV7-2 and TRBJ2-5; 7 bases fit TRBD2. J was trimmed by 2 bases and V by 3 bases; bases with no gene match: 12. CDR1 is SGHTA, CDR2 FQGNSA, per germline. The CDR3 loop spans 17 amino acids. The CDR3 protein is CASSFSPLWGGQETQYF. The CDR3 nucleotides read TGTGCCAGCAGCTTCTCACCTCTCTGGGGGGGACAAGAGACCCAGTACTTC.

The chain has TRBV13 and TRBJ2-7; tentative D call: TRBD2 (6 bases). From germline, CDR1 is PRHDT and CDR2 FYEKMQ (reference sequence). V dropped 8 bases and J dropped 4 bases, with 18 bases sitting between them. The CDR3 runs to 14 residues. CDR3: CASGFTGRRYEQYF. In DNA form, the CDR3 reads TGTGCCAGCGGGTTCACGGGGAGGCGGTACGAGCAGTACTTC.

V gene TRBV5-4 combines with J gene TRBJ1-2, with 10 bases aligning to TRBD1. Unmatched junction bases numbered 0, after V lost 0 bases and J lost 1 base. CDR1 and CDR2 from the germline V gene are SGHNT and YYREEE (reference sequence). CDR3 length: 15 amino acids. CDR3 sequence reads: CASSLGTGGNYGYTF. DNA for the CDR3: TGTGCCAGCAGCTTGGGGACAGGGGGTAACTATGGCTACACCTTC.

The chain carries TRBV18 and TRBJ2-3; D gene unclear. This CDR3 has 15 residues. V shed 2 bases and J shed 0 bases, with 9 bases lying between them. Germline-derived CDR1 and CDR2 are KGHSH and LQKENI. The CDR3 sequence is CASSPVGHSTDTQYF. CDR3 nucleotide sequence: TGTGCCAGCTCACCAGTAGGGCATAGCACAGATACGCAGTATTTT.

The CDR3 DNA is TGCGCCAGCTCTAAGACATCGGCAGGGGTTAACGGGGAGCTGTTTTTT. This sequence encodes CASSKTSAGVNGELFF. The chain joins TRBV4-3 to TRBJ2-2, with D maybe TRBD1 (6 bases). The CDR3 covers 16 residues. The germline V gene has CDR1 LGHNA and CDR2 YSLEER. V lost 8 bases and J lost 7, with 23 bases in between.

This sequence joins TRBV11-3 and TRBJ2-3; D might be TRBD1 (5 bases). V was shortened by 5 bases and J by 1 base, with 10 bases between the two germline ends. The germline V gene has CDR1 SGHNT and CDR2 YENEEA. The CDR3 extends over 14 amino acids. The DNA of the CDR3 is TGTGCCAGCAGCCCAGAAGGGGGCACAGATACGCAGTATTTT. Translating it yields CASSPEGGTDTQYF.

The chain links TRBV4-3 to TRBJ1-3; D is unresolved. The CDR3 loop spans 15 amino acids. V was trimmed by 3 bases and J by 0 bases, leaving 9 bases between them. Germline CDR1 and CDR2: LGHNA and YSLEER. The CDR3 DNA follows: TGCGCCAGCAGCCAGGCCCTCTTCTCTGGAAACACCATATATTTT. It codes for CASSQALFSGNTIYF.

In regard to this clone: Other DNA sequences of this sample code for an identical CDR3. This chain uses TRBV12-3 or TRBV12-4 with TRBJ2-7; D gene unclear. The CDR3 extends over 13 amino acids. Trimming left V 3 bases short and J 0 bases short, with 6 bases between. Here the CDR3 DNA reads TGTGCCAGCAGTTTCCCAAGCTCCTACGAGCAGTACTTC. Translated: CASSFPSSYEQYF.

The chain links TRBV13 to TRBJ2-7; 8 nucleotides align to TRBD2. J lost 0 bases, V lost 5 bases, and 6 bases had no gene match. The CDR3 totals 15 residues. Germline V gene data show CDR1 as PRHDT and CDR2 as FYEKMQ (reference sequence). Written as DNA, the CDR3 is TGTGCCAGCAGCCCCCCAGCGGGAGTCTCCTACGAGCAGTACTTC. As protein: CASSPPAGVSYEQYF.

This sequence joins TRBV5-6 and TRBJ2-3, with D perhaps TRBD2 (5 bases). Trimming stripped 4 bases from V and 6 bases from J, with 6 bases between. CDR1 and CDR2 (germline): SGHDT, YYEEEE. This CDR3 has 11 residues. CDR3 DNA sequence: TGTGCCAGCAGCCGCGGGGATACGCAGTATTTT. It codes for CASSRGDTQYF. The full variable domain, in which reference TRBV5-6 and TRBJ2-3 provide the parts outside the CDR3, is DAGVTQSPTHLIKTRGQQVTLRCSPKSGHDTVSWYQQALGQGPQFIFQYYEEEERQRGNFPDRFSGHQFPNYSSELNVNALLLGDSALYLCASSRGDTQYFGPGTRLTVL.

The chain joins TRBV5-8 to TRBJ2-6; TRBD1 matches at 7 bases. There are 16 residues in the CDR3. Germline CDR1 and CDR2: SGHTS and YDEGEE. J gave up 2 bases and V 0 bases, and 2 bases lay outside the gene matches. The CDR3 nucleotides are TGTGCCAGCAGCTTGGGAACAGGGGCTGGGGCCAACGTCCTGACTTTC. Protein product: CASSLGTGAGANVLTF.

The V and J genes are TRBV19 and TRBJ2-1; possible D gene TRBD1, 6 bases. The CDR3 spans 17 residues. V lost 6 bases, J lost 7 bases, and 25 bases lay in between. Germline V CDR1 and CDR2: LNHDA, SQIVND (reference sequence). The CDR3 sequence: CASRDSARGLQNNEQFF. CDR3 bases: TGTGCCAGTAGGGACAGTGCACGCGGATTACAAAATAATGAGCAGTTCTTC.

This chain uses TRBV2 with TRBJ2-7; no clear D gene. Trimming stripped 3 bases from V and 4 bases from J, with 4 bases between. Germline assignment: CDR1 SNHLY and CDR2 FYNNEI. There are 11 residues in the CDR3. CDR3 in amino acids: CASSEEYEQYF. The CDR3 DNA follows: TGTGCCAGCAGTGAGGAATACGAGCAGTACTTC.

V gene TRBV6-5 combines with J gene TRBJ2-5; D perhaps matches TRBD2 (5 bases). CDR3 length: 14 residues. Germline loops: CDR1 MNHEY, CDR2 SVGAGI. Trimming shortened V by 3 bases and J by 4 bases, and 12 bases separated the two germline ends. As DNA, the CDR3 is TGTGCCAGCAGTTATTCGGGAACTCGAGAGACCCAGTACTTC. It yields the protein CASSYSGTRETQYF.

The J gene is TRBJ1-2, the V gene TRBV15; 7 bases line up with TRBD1. J was trimmed by 1 base and V by 5 bases; bases with no gene match: 7. Germline-derived CDR1 and CDR2 are LNHNV and YYDKDF (reference sequence). This CDR3 contains 15 residues. For the CDR3, the DNA is TGTGCCACCAGCTTACCGGGACAGCGTAACTATGGCTACACCTTC. The encoded protein is CATSLPGQRNYGYTF.

The V gene is TRBV19, the J gene TRBJ1-1; tentative D call: TRBD1 (5 bases). V lost 3 bases and J 6 bases, leaving 14 bases between the germline ends. The germline CDR1 and CDR2 sequences are LNHDA and SQIVND (reference sequence). The CDR3 spans 14 residues. The CDR3 loop reads CASSMRGADAEAFF. In DNA, the CDR3 is TGTGCCAGTAGTATGAGGGGCGCGGATGCTGAAGCTTTCTTT.

This chain connects TRBV19 to TRBJ2-2; 7 bases align to TRBD1. The V segment lost 11 bases and the J segment 0 bases; nucleotides outside the gene matches: 15. Looked up from germline, CDR1 is LNHDA and CDR2 is SQIVND (reference sequence). The CDR3 contains 17 residues. The CDR3 DNA reads as TGTGCCTCAGCCAGGGGGACCCATGCTGCGAACACCGGGGAGCTGTTTTTT. It translates to CASARGTHAANTGELFF.

J is TRBJ1-4 and V is TRBV18; 7 bases map to TRBD1. V dropped 3 bases and J dropped 5; count of bases not matched to a gene: 3. Germline CDR1 and CDR2: KGHSH and LQKENI. The CDR3 spans 14 residues. The CDR3 here is CASSPGTANEKLFF. DNA of the CDR3: TGTGCCAGCTCACCCGGGACAGCGAATGAAAAACTGTTTTTT.

The table lists this clone with a count of one. The chain combines TRBV5-1 with TRBJ2-7; 8 bases line up with TRBD2. This CDR3 is built from 15 residues. The V and J ends lost 5 bases and 3 bases, in that order; junction bases with no gene match: 10. The V gene's germline CDR1 is SGHRS and CDR2 YFSETQ. DNA of the CDR3: TGCGCCAGCAGTGAAACAACGGGGGGGAACTACGAGCAGTACTTC. It specifies CASSETTGGNYEQYF.

The rearrangement links TRBV28 to TRBJ2-6; D unresolved. The germline V gene has CDR1 MDHEN and CDR2 SYDVKM. The CDR3 length is 17 residues. V gave up 1 base and J gave up 0 bases, with 10 bases separating them. The CDR3 sequence: CASSLLVSHSGANVLTF. DNA of the CDR3: TGTGCCAGCAGTTTATTGGTCAGCCACTCTGGGGCCAACGTCCTGACTTTC.

The V call is TRBV18, the J call TRBJ1-3; 7 bases fit TRBD1. Germline V gene sequence: CDR1 KGHSH, CDR2 LQKENI. V was clipped by 3 bases and J by 0 bases; unmatched bases: 5. The length of the CDR3 is 16 residues. In DNA form, the CDR3 reads TGTGCCAGCTCACCGCAACAGGGGCGCTCTGGAAACACCATATATTTT. This encodes CASSPQQGRSGNTIYF.